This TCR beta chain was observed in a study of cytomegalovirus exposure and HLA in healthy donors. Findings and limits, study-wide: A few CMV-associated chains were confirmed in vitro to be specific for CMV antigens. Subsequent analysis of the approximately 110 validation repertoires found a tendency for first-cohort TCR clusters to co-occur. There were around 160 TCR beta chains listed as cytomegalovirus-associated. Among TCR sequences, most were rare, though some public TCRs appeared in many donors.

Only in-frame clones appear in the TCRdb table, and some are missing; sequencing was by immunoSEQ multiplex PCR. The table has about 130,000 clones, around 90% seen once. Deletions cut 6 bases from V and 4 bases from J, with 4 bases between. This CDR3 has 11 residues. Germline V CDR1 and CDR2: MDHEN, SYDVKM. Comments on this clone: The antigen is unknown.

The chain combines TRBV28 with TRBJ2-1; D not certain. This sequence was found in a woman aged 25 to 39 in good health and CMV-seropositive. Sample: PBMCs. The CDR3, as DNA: TGTGCCAGCAGCCAGTACAATGAGCAGTTCTTC. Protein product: CASSQYNEQFF.